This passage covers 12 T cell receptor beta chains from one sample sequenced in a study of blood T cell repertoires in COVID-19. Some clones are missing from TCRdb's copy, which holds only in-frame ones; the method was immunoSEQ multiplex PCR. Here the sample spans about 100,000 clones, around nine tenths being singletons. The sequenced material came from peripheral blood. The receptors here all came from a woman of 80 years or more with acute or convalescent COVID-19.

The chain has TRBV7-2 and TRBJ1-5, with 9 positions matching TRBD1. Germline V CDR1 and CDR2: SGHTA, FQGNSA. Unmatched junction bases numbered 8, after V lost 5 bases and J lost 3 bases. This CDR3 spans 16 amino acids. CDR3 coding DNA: TGTGCCAGCAGCCTTCGACAGGGGGGTGCCAATCAGCCCCAGCATTTT. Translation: CASSLRQGGANQPQHF. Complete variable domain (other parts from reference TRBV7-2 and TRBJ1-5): GAGVSQSPSNKVTEKGKDVELRCDPISGHTALYWYRQSLGQGLEFLIYFQGNSAPDKSGLPSDRFSAERTGGSVSTLTIQRTQQEDSAVYLCASSLRQGGANQPQHFGDGTRLSIL.

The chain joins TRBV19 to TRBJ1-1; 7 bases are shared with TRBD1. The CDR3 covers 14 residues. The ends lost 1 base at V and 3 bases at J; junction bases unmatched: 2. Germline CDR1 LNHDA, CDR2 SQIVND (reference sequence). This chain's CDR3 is CASSIGGTDTEAFF. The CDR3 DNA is TGTGCCAGTAGTATAGGAGGGACAGACACTGAAGCTTTCTTT.

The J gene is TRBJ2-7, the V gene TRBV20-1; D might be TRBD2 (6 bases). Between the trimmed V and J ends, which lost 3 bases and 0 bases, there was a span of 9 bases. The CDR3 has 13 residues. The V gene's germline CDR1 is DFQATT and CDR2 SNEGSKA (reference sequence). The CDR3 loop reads CSASGLSSYEQYF. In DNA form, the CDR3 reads TGCAGTGCTAGTGGACTATCCTCCTACGAGCAGTACTTC.

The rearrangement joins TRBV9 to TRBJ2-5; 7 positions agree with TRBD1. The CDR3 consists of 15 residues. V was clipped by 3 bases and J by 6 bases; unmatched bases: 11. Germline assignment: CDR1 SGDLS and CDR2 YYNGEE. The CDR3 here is CASSATQTGRKTQYF. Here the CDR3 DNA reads TGTGCCAGCAGCGCTACACAGACAGGGAGAAAGACCCAGTACTTC.

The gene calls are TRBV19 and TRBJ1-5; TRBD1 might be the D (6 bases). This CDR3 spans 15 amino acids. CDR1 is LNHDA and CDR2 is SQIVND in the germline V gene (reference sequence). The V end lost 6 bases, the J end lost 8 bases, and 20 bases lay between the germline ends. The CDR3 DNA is TGTGCCAGTAGCCCTCGGGGGGGGCCCGGGGAGCCCCAGCATTTT. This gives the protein CASSPRGGPGEPQHF. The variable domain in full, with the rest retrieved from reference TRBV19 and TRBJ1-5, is DGGITQSPKYLFRKEGQNVTLSCEQNLNHDAMYWYRQDPGQGLRLIYYSQIVNDFQKGDIAEGYSVSREKKESFPLTVTSAQKNPTAFYLCASSPRGGPGEPQHFGDGTRLSIL.

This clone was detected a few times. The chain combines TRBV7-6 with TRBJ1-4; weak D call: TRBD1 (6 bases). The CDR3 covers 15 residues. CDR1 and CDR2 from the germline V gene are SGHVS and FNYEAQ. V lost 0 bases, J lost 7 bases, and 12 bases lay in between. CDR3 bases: TGTGCCAGCAGCTTAGCGCATACAGGGACTGAAAAACTGTTTTTT. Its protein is CASSLAHTGTEKLFF. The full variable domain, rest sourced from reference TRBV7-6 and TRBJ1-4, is GAGVSQSPRYKVTKRGQDVALRCDPISGHVSLYWYRQALGQGPEFLTYFNYEAQQDKSGLPNDRFSAERPEGSISTLTIQRTEQRDSAMYRCASSLAHTGTEKLFFGSGTQLSVL.

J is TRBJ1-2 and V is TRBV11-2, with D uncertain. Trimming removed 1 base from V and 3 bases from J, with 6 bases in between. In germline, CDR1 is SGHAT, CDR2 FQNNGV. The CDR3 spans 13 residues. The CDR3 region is CASSLGEDYGYTF. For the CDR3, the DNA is TGTGCCAGCAGCTTAGGAGAGGACTATGGCTACACCTTC.

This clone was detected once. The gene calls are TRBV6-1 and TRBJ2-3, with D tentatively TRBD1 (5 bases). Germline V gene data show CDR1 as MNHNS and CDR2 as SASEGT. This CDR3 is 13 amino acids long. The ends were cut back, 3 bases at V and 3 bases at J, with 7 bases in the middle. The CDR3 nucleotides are TGTGCCAGCAGTGATCCAGGGACAGATACGCAGTATTTT. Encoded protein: CASSDPGTDTQYF.

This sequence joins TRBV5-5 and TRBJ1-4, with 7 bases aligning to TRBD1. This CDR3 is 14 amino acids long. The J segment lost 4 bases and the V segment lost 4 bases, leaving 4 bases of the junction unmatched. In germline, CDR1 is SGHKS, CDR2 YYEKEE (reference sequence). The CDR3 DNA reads TGTGCCAGCAGCATGACAGGGAGTAATGAAAAACTGTTTTTT. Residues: CASSMTGSNEKLFF. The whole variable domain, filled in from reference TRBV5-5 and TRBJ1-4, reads DAGVTQSPTHLIKTRGQQVTLRCSPISGHKSVSWYQQVLGQGPQFIFQYYEKEERGRGNFPDRFSARQFPNYSSELNVNALLLGDSALYLCASSMTGSNEKLFFGSGTQLSVL.

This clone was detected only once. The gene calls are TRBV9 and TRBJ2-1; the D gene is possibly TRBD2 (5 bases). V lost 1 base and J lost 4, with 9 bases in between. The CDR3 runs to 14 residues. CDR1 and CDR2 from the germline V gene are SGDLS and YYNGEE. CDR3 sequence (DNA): TGTGCCAGCAGCGTACTAGGACTTTACAATGAGCAGTTCTTC. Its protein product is CASSVLGLYNEQFF.

This CDR3 is CASSFGGTGQETQYF. The CDR3 DNA follows: TGTGCCAGCAGTTTTGGGGGGACAGGGCAAGAGACCCAGTACTTC. The chain couples TRBV28 to TRBJ2-5; TRBD1 agrees at 9 bases. The CDR3 consists of 15 residues. Germline loops: CDR1 MDHEN, CDR2 SYDVKM. J lost 2 bases, V lost 3 bases, and 4 bases had no gene match.

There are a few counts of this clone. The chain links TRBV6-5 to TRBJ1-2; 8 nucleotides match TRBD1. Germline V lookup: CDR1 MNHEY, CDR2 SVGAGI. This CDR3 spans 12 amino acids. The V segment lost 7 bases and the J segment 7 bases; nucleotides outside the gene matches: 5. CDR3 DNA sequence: TGTGCCAGCACCCAAGGGACAGGTGGCTACACCTTC. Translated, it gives CASTQGTGGYTF.